Following are 29 T cell receptor beta chains from one sample sequenced in a study of blood T cell repertoires in COVID-19. Produced via immunoSEQ multiplex PCR; TCRdb's table is partial and in-frame only. The sample holds about 300,000 clones, 80% to 95% seen once. The sample was peripheral blood. These receptors were collected from a woman aged 25 to 39 with COVID-19, enrolled during active disease.

This clone was detected only once. The V and J genes are TRBV7-2 and TRBJ1-3; 8 bases align to TRBD1. V dropped 4 bases and J dropped 4; count of bases not matched to a gene: 9. This CDR3 comprises 16 residues. Germline assignment: CDR1 SGHTA and CDR2 FQGNSA. CDR3 nucleotide sequence: TGTGCCAGCAGCTCCCCGCAGGGGGCAGGGGGAAACACCATATATTTT. Protein sequence: CASSSPQGAGGNTIYF.

This clone was detected only a few times. The chain employs TRBV9 and TRBJ1-6; 10 nucleotides agree with TRBD1. The CDR3 contains 18 residues. Trimming took 0 bases from V and 6 from J; bases not matched to a gene: 9. Germline V CDR1 and CDR2: SGDLS, YYNGEE. The CDR3 nucleotides read TGTGCCAGCAGCGTAGGATTCGGACAGGGGGATTCTAATTCACCCCTCCACTTT. Protein product: CASSVGFGQGDSNSPLHF. Looking up the rest from reference TRBV9 and TRBJ1-6 gives the full variable domain: DSGVTQTPKHLITATGQRVTLRCSPRSGDLSVYWYQQSLDQGLQFLIQYYNGEERAKGNILERFSAQQFPDLHSELNLSSLELGDSALYFCASSVGFGQGDSNSPLHFGNGTRLTVT.

This chain links TRBV19 with TRBJ2-3; D is possibly TRBD2 (6 bases). The germline CDR1 and CDR2 sequences are LNHDA and SQIVND (reference sequence). V lost 4 bases to trimming and J lost 4 bases, with 18 bases between them. The CDR3 spans 16 residues. CDR3 protein: CASSTGTLLRADTQYF. As DNA, the CDR3 is TGTGCCAGTAGTACCGGGACTCTCCTTCGGGCAGATACGCAGTATTTT.

The rearrangement uses TRBV28 and TRBJ1-1; D ambiguous. In germline, CDR1 is MDHEN, CDR2 SYDVKM. There are 13 residues in the CDR3. V was cut by 5 bases and J by 7 bases, with 14 bases left in between. CDR3 in DNA: TGTGCCAGCAGTCTTCCCGGACGGGATGAAGCTTTCTTT. Translation gives CASSLPGRDEAFF.

The V and J genes are TRBV29-1 and TRBJ1-3; 8 bases are a match to TRBD1. CDR1 and CDR2 (germline): SQVTM, ANQGSEA. The CDR3 length is 14 residues. Germline trimming cut 5 bases from V and 3 bases from J; bases unmatched to any gene: 6. As DNA, the CDR3 is TGCAGCGTTCTACCAGGGGGCGTTGGAAACACCATATATTTT. Translation gives CSVLPGGVGNTIYF.

The rearrangement uses TRBV5-6 and TRBJ2-5, with D perhaps TRBD2 (6 bases). There are 15 residues in the CDR3. The V end was cut by 5 bases, the J end by 3 bases, with 17 bases between. Germline values: CDR1 SGHDT, CDR2 YYEEEE. The CDR3 region has the DNA TGTGCCAGCAGTCCCATTCATGGGGGGAAAGAGACCCAGTACTTC. This codes for CASSPIHGGKETQYF.

This clone came up once. V and J are TRBV28 and TRBJ1-5; D is possibly TRBD1 (6 bases). V lost 6 bases to trimming and J lost 7 bases, with 16 bases between them. Germline values: CDR1 MDHEN, CDR2 SYDVKM. The CDR3 consists of 14 residues. This chain's CDR3 is CASSVQGFWQPQHF. The CDR3 DNA sequence: TGTGCCAGCAGCGTACAGGGTTTCTGGCAGCCCCAGCATTTT.

V and J are TRBV2 and TRBJ2-1, with a possible D match to TRBD1 (5 bases). The CDR3 sequence is 17 residues long. The V end was cut by 5 bases, the J end by 0 bases, with 17 bases between. Germline V gene lookup returns CDR1 SNHLY and CDR2 FYNNEI. The CDR3 region has the DNA TGTGCCAGCAGTTACCCCAAAGGACACCACTCCTACAATGAGCAGTTCTTC. Residues: CASSYPKGHHSYNEQFF.

The chain links TRBV9 to TRBJ2-2; the match to TRBD2 covers 7 bases. V gave up 4 bases and J gave up 6 bases; unmatched junction bases: 15. This CDR3 contains 17 residues. Germline assignment: CDR1 SGDLS and CDR2 YYNGEE. In DNA, the CDR3 is TGTGCCAGCAGCCCGGGAGGAGTGGGAGGTCTCCCCGGGGAGCTGTTTTTT. This encodes CASSPGGVGGLPGELFF.

V and J are TRBV4-3 and TRBJ1-1, with D unresolved. Germline values: CDR1 LGHNA, CDR2 YSLEER. Deletions cut 0 bases from V and 3 bases from J, with 8 bases between. This CDR3 has 14 amino acids. CDR3 nucleotide sequence: TGCGCCAGCAGCCAAGAGCGGACTTACACTGAAGCTTTCTTT. It codes for CASSQERTYTEAFF.

The chain combines TRBV7-9 with TRBJ2-3; 9 bases map to TRBD1. Germline CDR1 and CDR2: SEHNR and FQNEAQ (reference sequence). J gave up 2 bases and V 5 bases, and 8 bases lay outside the gene matches. This CDR3 contains 16 residues. The CDR3 DNA sequence: TGTGCCAGCAGCCCTAGTCTACAGGGGGCCACAGATACGCAGTATTTT. Its translation: CASSPSLQGATDTQYF.

This rearrangement joins TRBV7-9 to TRBJ2-3; 7 bases line up with TRBD2. V lost 4 bases to trimming and J lost 5 bases; unmatched junction nucleotides: 9. This CDR3 contains 15 residues. Per germline, CDR1 SEHNR and CDR2 FQNEAQ (reference sequence). CDR3 in amino acids: CASSSPAGVGDTQYF. The CDR3 region has the DNA TGTGCCAGCAGCTCCCCGGCGGGAGTCGGAGATACGCAGTATTTT.

The rearrangement uses TRBV19 and TRBJ2-7, with 11 bases matching TRBD1. With V trimmed by 6 bases and J by 6 bases, 7 bases remained unmatched. CDR3 length: 14 residues. Germline loops: CDR1 LNHDA, CDR2 SQIVND (reference sequence). Written as DNA, the CDR3 is TGTGCCAGTAGGCCAGGGACAGGGGGGTTCGAGCAGTACTTC. This encodes CASRPGTGGFEQYF.

DNA of the CDR3: TGTGCCAGCAGTTACCCAGGTACAGCTTTCTTT. Translating it yields CASSYPGTAFF. This rearrangement joins TRBV6-2 or TRBV6-3 to TRBJ1-1; no reliable D call. V gave up 2 bases and J gave up 10 bases, with 8 bases separating them. Germline V gives CDR1 MNHEY, CDR2 SVGEGT. The CDR3 contains 11 residues.

V gene TRBV6-6 combines with J gene TRBJ2-3; 8 positions match TRBD1. The junction had 5 bases not matched to a gene; V was cut back by 5 bases and J by 4 bases. Germline CDR1 reads MNHNY; CDR2 reads SVGAGI (reference sequence). CDR3 length: 14 residues. CDR3 sequence: CASSPQGASDTQYF. The CDR3 coding sequence is TGTGCCAGCAGTCCCCAGGGGGCTTCAGATACGCAGTATTTT.

The V and J genes are TRBV11-3 and TRBJ2-5; the match to TRBD1 covers 8 bases. Germline values: CDR1 SGHNT, CDR2 YENEEA. The CDR3 has 15 amino acids. The V and J ends lost 6 bases and 5 bases, in that order; junction bases with no gene match: 11. CDR3 sequence reads: CASSASTGVGETQYF. The CDR3 DNA reads TGTGCCAGCAGTGCCTCGACAGGGGTGGGCGAGACCCAGTACTTC.

The J gene is TRBJ2-7, the V gene TRBV3-1 (or the pseudogene TRBV3-2), with 8 nucleotides matching TRBD2. The CDR3 consists of 14 residues. J lost 2 bases, V lost 2 bases, and 2 bases had no gene match. The germline CDR1 and CDR2 sequences are LGHDT and YNNKEL (reference sequence). CDR3 sequence: CASSQSGGTYEQYF. CDR3 DNA sequence: TGTGCCAGCAGCCAAAGCGGGGGAACCTACGAGCAGTACTTC.

The chain is built from TRBV7-3 and TRBJ2-7; TRBD2 agrees at 11 bases. From germline, CDR1 is SGHTA and CDR2 FQGTGA. This CDR3 contains 15 residues. The trim removed 5 bases at V and 6 bases at J, leaving 9 bases unmatched. The CDR3 nucleotides are TGTGCCAGCAGCCTATCGACTAGCGGGACAGCCGAGCAGTACTTC. Its protein is CASSLSTSGTAEQYF.

The chain employs TRBV4-3 and TRBJ2-7, with D possibly TRBD1 on 7 matching bases. The CDR3 is 15 residues long. Trimming removed 1 base at V and 2 bases at J, with 12 bases between. Looked up from germline, CDR1 is LGHNA and CDR2 is YSLEER. CDR3 protein: CASSQGTGEAYEQYF. The CDR3 DNA reads as TGCGCCAGCAGCCAAGGTACAGGGGAGGCCTACGAGCAGTACTTC.

The chain carries TRBV9 and TRBJ2-7; a possible D gene is TRBD1 (6 bases). The length of the CDR3 is 15 residues. Trimming shortened V by 3 bases and J by 1 base, and 14 bases separated the two germline ends. Germline assignment: CDR1 SGDLS and CDR2 YYNGEE. For the CDR3, the DNA is TGTGCCAGCAGCGCGACGGGGACACCATCCTACGAGCAGTACTTC. Its protein product is CASSATGTPSYEQYF.

This clone has only a few counts. V is TRBV6-4 and J is TRBJ2-3; TRBD2 matches 7 bases. Trimming removed 4 bases from V and 0 bases from J; junction bases left unmatched: 4. This CDR3 spans 15 amino acids. The germline gives CDR1 MRHNA, CDR2 SNTAGT. The CDR3 DNA is TGTGCCAGCAGTGTGAGCGGGGAAAGCACAGATACGCAGTATTTT. Residues: CASSVSGESTDTQYF.

CDR3 coding DNA: TGTGCCAGCAGGTCTCAGACTAACTATGGCTACACCTTC. Translating gives CASRSQTNYGYTF. The chain combines TRBV9 with TRBJ1-2; the D is unclear. CDR1 SGDLS and CDR2 YYNGEE come from the germline V gene. Trimming left V 5 bases short and J 0 bases short, with 8 bases between. The CDR3 is 13 residues long.

The genes are TRBV6-6 and TRBJ1-5; TRBD1 matches 8 bases. Germline V CDR1 and CDR2: MNHNY, SVGAGI (reference sequence). The CDR3 contains 15 residues. The V and J ends lost 6 bases and 6 bases, in that order; junction bases with no gene match: 10. The CDR3 here is CASREPTGGGQPQHF. CDR3 DNA sequence: TGTGCCAGCAGGGAACCTACAGGGGGAGGTCAGCCCCAGCATTTT.

The CDR3 DNA is TGCGCCAGCAGTGGGGCAGGGGGAACTGAAGCTTTCTTT. It specifies CASSGAGGTEAFF. This rearrangement joins TRBV10-1 to TRBJ1-1; 7 bases agree with TRBD1. V shed 4 bases, J shed 5 bases, and the junction held 4 bases outside the gene matches. Germline V gene data show CDR1 as WNHNN and CDR2 as SYGVQD (reference sequence). The CDR3 runs 13 residues.

The chain links TRBV30 to TRBJ2-7; 12 positions match TRBD2. The V gene's germline CDR1 is GTSNPN and CDR2 SVGIG (reference sequence). The CDR3 runs 16 residues. Trimming cost V 1 base and J 0 bases; bases outside gene matches: 4. The CDR3 region has the DNA TGTGCCTGGAGTGATCTAGCGGGAGGGAGCTCCTACGAGCAGTACTTC. This encodes CAWSDLAGGSSYEQYF.

The V and J genes are TRBV5-5 and TRBJ1-5; 7 bases line up with TRBD1. The CDR3 has 18 amino acids. V dropped 2 bases and J dropped 0; count of bases not matched to a gene: 11. Per the germline V gene, CDR1 is SGHKS and CDR2 is YYEKEE (reference sequence). This chain's CDR3 is CASSFFDGQADSNQPQHF. The CDR3 DNA sequence: TGTGCCAGCAGCTTTTTTGACGGACAGGCCGATAGCAATCAGCCCCAGCATTTT.

The J gene is TRBJ2-5, the V gene TRBV6-5, with a weak D call TRBD1 (6 bases). Trimming took 7 bases from V and 5 from J, leaving 17 bases between them. Germline V gene data show CDR1 as MNHEY and CDR2 as SVGAGI. There are 14 residues in the CDR3. DNA of the CDR3: TGTGCCAGCAACCCGCATGGGGGCCCGGAGACCCAGTACTTC. It translates to CASNPHGGPETQYF.

The rearrangement uses TRBV6-5 and TRBJ1-5; 7 bases are a match to TRBD1. CDR1 and CDR2 (germline): MNHEY, SVGAGI. The V and J ends lost 4 bases and 7 bases, in that order; junction bases with no gene match: 10. The CDR3 is made up of 15 amino acids. This CDR3 reads CASSSSGTVYQPQHF. CDR3 DNA: TGTGCCAGCAGTTCATCCGGGACAGTGTACCAGCCCCAGCATTTT.

This clone was observed once. The J gene is TRBJ2-3, the V gene TRBV2; D gene uncertain. V was cut by 1 base and J by 3 bases, with 8 bases left in between. Germline loops: CDR1 SNHLY, CDR2 FYNNEI. The CDR3 covers 14 residues. The CDR3: CASSEVSVTDTQYF. The CDR3 nucleotides are TGTGCCAGCAGTGAAGTCAGTGTTACAGATACGCAGTATTTT.